One T cell receptor (beta chain) is described in this entry. The sample is drawn from a study of lymphopenia after photon versus proton radiotherapy. Method: immunoSEQ multiplex PCR; TCRdb's copy keeps in-frame clones and lacks some. This table has 6,500 to 8,000 clones, roughly 86% appearing once. V lost 8 bases and J lost 7, with 14 bases in between. CDR3 length equals 12 residues. Germline CDR1 and CDR2: PRHDT and FYEKMQ (reference sequence). This TCR was recovered from a man between 60 and 75 years old with cholangiocarcinoma. This material consisted of peripheral blood, taken from a patient treated with photon-based radiotherapy. The J gene is TRBJ1-2, the V gene TRBV13; D gene unclear. This CDR3 is CASALQPLGYTF. CDR3 coding DNA: TGTGCCAGCGCCCTGCAGCCTCTTGGCTACACCTTC. Combining the CDR3 with reference TRBV13 and TRBJ1-2 gives the whole variable domain AAGVIQSPRHLIKEKRETATLKCYPIPRHDTVYWYQQGPGQDPQFLISFYEKMQSDKGSIPDRFSAQQFSDYHSELNMSSLELGDSALYFCASALQPLGYTFGSGTRLTVV.